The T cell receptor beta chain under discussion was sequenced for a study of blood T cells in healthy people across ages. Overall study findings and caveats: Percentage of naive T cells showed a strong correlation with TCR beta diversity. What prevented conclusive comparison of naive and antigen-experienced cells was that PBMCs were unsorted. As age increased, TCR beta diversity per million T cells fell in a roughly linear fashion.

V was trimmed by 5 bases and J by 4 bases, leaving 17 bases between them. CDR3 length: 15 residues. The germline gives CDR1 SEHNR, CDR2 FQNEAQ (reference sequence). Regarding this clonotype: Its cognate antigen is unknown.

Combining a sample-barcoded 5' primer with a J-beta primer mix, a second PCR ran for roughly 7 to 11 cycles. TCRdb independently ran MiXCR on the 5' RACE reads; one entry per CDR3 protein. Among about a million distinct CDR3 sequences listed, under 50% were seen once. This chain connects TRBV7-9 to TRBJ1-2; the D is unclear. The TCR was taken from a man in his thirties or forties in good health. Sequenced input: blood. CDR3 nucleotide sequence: TGTGCCAGCAGCAGTCAACCCCGGACTCTCTATGGCTACACCTTC. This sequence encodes CASSSQPRTLYGYTF.